This T cell receptor (beta chain) is from a study of blood T cell repertoires in COVID-19. TCRdb keeps only in-frame clones here, not all; method: immunoSEQ multiplex PCR. The sample includes some 240,000 clones, around 86% of them seen just once. This CDR3 has 16 amino acids. V was pared by 6 bases and J by 1 base, with 18 bases between. Germline V lookup: CDR1 MNHEY, CDR2 SMNVEV (reference sequence). Sequences were obtained from peripheral blood. This TCR came from a man in his 60s who had recovered from COVID-19. V and J are TRBV27 and TRBJ1-1; possibly TRBD1 for D (6 bases). CDR3: CASSRRGGNGNTEAFF. CDR3 bases: TGTGCCAGCAGCAGAAGGGGGGGAAACGGGAACACTGAAGCTTTCTTT.